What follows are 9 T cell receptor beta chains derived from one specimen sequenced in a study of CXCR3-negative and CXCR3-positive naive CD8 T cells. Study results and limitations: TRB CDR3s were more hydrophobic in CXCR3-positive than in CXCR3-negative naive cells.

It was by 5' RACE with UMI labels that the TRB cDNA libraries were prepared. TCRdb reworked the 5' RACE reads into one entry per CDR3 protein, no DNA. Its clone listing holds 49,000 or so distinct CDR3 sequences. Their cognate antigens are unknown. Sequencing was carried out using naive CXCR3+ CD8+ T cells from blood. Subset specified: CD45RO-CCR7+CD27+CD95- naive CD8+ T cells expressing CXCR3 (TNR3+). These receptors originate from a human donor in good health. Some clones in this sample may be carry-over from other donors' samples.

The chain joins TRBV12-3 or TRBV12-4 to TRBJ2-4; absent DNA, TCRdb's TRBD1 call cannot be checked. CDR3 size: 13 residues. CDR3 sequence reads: CASRDGTGNIQYF.

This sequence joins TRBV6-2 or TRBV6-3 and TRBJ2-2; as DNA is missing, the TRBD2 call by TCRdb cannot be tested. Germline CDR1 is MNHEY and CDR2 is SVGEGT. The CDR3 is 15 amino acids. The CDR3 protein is CASRTGTGDTGELFF.

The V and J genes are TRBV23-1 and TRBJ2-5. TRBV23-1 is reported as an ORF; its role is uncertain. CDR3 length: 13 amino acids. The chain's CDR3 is CASSQWGGETQYF.

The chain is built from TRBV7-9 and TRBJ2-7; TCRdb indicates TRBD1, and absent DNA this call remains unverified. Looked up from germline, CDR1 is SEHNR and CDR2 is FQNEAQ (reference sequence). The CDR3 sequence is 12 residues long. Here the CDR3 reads CASSPTGNEQYF.

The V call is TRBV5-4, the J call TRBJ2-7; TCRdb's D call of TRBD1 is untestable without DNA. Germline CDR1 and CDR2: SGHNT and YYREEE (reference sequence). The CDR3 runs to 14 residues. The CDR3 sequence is CASSPPANSYEQYF.

Here the CDR3 reads CSARETNKETQYF. V and J are TRBV20-1 and TRBJ2-5. The CDR3 has 13 residues. In germline, CDR1 is DFQATT, CDR2 SNEGSKA (reference sequence).

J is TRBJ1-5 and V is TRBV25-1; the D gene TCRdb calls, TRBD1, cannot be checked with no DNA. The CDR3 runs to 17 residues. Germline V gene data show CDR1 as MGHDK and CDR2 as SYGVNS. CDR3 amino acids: CASSSHEGDSTNQPQHF.

CDR3 sequence reads: CASSQSGTGLYEQYF. This chain joins TRBV6-5 and TRBJ2-7; TCRdb reports TRBD1, a call that lacks DNA to check it against. The germline V gene encodes CDR1 MNHEY and CDR2 SVGAGI. This CDR3 region has 15 residues.

Here the CDR3 reads CAISEIVRENNEQFF. The chain links TRBV10-3 to TRBJ2-1; TCRdb selects TRBD1, and the lack of DNA leaves this call unchecked. CDR3 length equals 15 residues. Germline CDR1 and CDR2: ENHRY and SYGVKD.